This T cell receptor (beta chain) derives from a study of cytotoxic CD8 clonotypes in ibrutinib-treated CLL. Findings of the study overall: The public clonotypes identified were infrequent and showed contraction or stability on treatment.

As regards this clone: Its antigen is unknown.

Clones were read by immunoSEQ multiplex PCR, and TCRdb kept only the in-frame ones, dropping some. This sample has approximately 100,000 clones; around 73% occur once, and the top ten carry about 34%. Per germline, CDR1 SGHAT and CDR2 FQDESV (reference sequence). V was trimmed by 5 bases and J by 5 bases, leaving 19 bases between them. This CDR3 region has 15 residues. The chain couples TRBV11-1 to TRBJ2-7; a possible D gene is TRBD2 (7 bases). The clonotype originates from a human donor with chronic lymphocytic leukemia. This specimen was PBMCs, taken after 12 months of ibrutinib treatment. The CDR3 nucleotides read TGTGCCAGCAGCCCCTACCGGGGGGCCTTTGACGAGCAGTACTTC. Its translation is CASSPYRGAFDEQYF.